The rows below give T cell receptor beta chains drawn from one sample of a study of blood T cell repertoires in COVID-19. Generated by immunoSEQ multiplex PCR, the TCRdb table keeps only in-frame clones and is missing some. The sample lists some 150,000 clones, over 75% occurring once. Sequences were obtained from PBMCs or T cells enriched from blood (not recorded which). The receptors here all came from a woman aged 18-29 years who had recovered from COVID-19. Each CDR3 is given with its conserved first and last residue. Clone size is not always given. Where it is, it says once, few, many or a class for expanded clones.

CASSEQGQITGELFF,-,TRBV7-2
CAWARSRIINEQFF,-,TRBV30
CASSFSGNSPLHF,-,TRBV13
CASSKPGTHYEQYF,-,TRBV25-1
CASSLDLSSGANVLTF,once,TRBV5-4
CASSSPTTGGSSPLHF,once,TRBV7-2
CASRGQGFSGANVLTF,-,TRBV2
CASSFSSGRVYNEQFF,once,TRBV13
CASSGPGLAQRGEQFF,-,TRBV9
CASSERSFEQFF,-,TRBV6-1
CASSSTSSGRILYF,-,TRBV11-3
CASSLGGPQETQYF,-,TRBV11-2
CASSPWDRGSSPLHF,-,TRBV7-9
CASTYGRNNGELFF,-,TRBV2
CATSENADSTGELFF,many,TRBV24-1
CASSLEGQGRPYEQYF,-,TRBV7-8
CADRTRRPYEQYF,-,TRBV9
CASSRTGWGEAFF,-,TRBV7-9
CASSLGVARDRPPEAFF,-,TRBV5-5
CASSQTREKEKLFF,once,TRBV7-9
CAWSAGGVGANVLTF,-,TRBV30
CATSREGGMYEQYF,few,TRBV15
CASSVAGGGAYEQYF,-,TRBV9
CASSRTADVDEQFF,-,TRBV6-4
CASSPTNDEQFF,-,TRBV19
CATSRASGTGLDDGYTF,-,TRBV15
CASSFPVGASGNTIYF,-,TRBV28
CASSLYLTAGSEQFF,-,TRBV5-4
CASSVGTVNSPLHF,-,TRBV25-1
CASRSGQGAQETQYF,-,TRBV28
CASTVLEETDTQYF,-,TRBV5-1
CASSDSQHSGANVLTF,-,TRBV6-4
CASQGDRATDTQYF,few,TRBV19
CASSLRDSSYEQYF,-,TRBV2
CASSYPGRGTEAFF,-,TRBV6-5
CASSFGAISYNEQFF,-,TRBV27
CASSSTRTSGRRTPGELFF,-,TRBV19
CASSLGLAAYEQYF,-,TRBV13
CASSEAGTRYEQFF,-,TRBV6-1
CASGSGIPGLHTDTQYF,-,TRBV3-1/TRBV3-2
CASSLDRFYYLPGYEQYF,few,TRBV11-2
CASSETGYTEAFF,-,TRBV2
CASSPVQVTTGELFF,few,TRBV5-4
CASSWGDSAEQYF,-,TRBV6-6
CASKAISPEGLYEQYF,few,TRBV27